A single sample gave rise to the 5 T cell receptor beta chains below, sequenced in a study of cytomegalovirus exposure and HLA in healthy donors. The PCR made use of 60 Vbeta and 13 Jbeta primers. Method: immunoSEQ multiplex PCR; TCRdb's copy keeps in-frame clones and lacks some. The sample has 150,000 to 200,000 clones; under 80% are singletons. Sequencing was done on a sample of PBMCs. These receptor sequences come from a woman in her twenties or thirties in good health and CMV-seropositive.

This clone was recorded a few times. This chain connects TRBV7-9 to TRBJ1-5; TRBD1 matches at 8 bases. The germline CDR1 and CDR2 sequences are SEHNR and FQNEAQ (reference sequence). The CDR3 length is 16 residues. The V segment lost 6 bases and the J segment 3 bases; nucleotides outside the gene matches: 10. CDR3 loop: CASSFQGARINQPQHF. In nucleotides, the CDR3 is TGTGCCAGCAGTTTTCAGGGGGCGCGAATCAATCAGCCCCAGCATTTT.

This clone was recorded once. The rearrangement joins TRBV18 to TRBJ2-5, with 12 bases aligning to TRBD2. Germline V CDR1 and CDR2: KGHSH, LQKENI. CDR3 length equals 15 residues. Germline trimming cut 3 bases from V and 3 bases from J; bases unmatched to any gene: 2. The CDR3 loop is CASSPRTSGEETQYF. The CDR3 DNA reads TGTGCCAGCTCACCTCGGACTAGCGGGGAAGAGACCCAGTACTTC.

The chain recombines TRBV7-2 with TRBJ1-2; possibly TRBD1 for D (6 bases). Germline V CDR1 and CDR2: SGHTA, FQGNSA. The V and J ends lost 3 bases and 4 bases respectively, with 12 bases between them. The length of the CDR3 is 14 residues. In nucleotides, the CDR3 is TGTGCCAGCAGCTTCGCGACAGGATCCTATGGCTACACCTTC. Translating gives CASSFATGSYGYTF.

The genes are TRBV28 and TRBJ1-6; D is undetermined. V was cut by 4 bases and J by 8 bases, with 9 bases left in between. Germline assignment: CDR1 MDHEN and CDR2 SYDVKM. The CDR3 is 13 amino acids. Written as DNA, the CDR3 is TGTGCCAGCAGTTGGGAGATTTATTCACCCCTCCACTTT. Its protein product is CASSWEIYSPLHF. The full variable domain, its missing parts supplied by reference TRBV28 and TRBJ1-6, is DVKVTQSSRYLVKRTGEKVFLECVQDMDHENMFWYRQDPGLGLRLIYFSYDVKMKEKGDIPEGYSVSREKKERFSLILESASTNQTSMYLCASSWEIYSPLHFGNGTRLTVT.

The chain has TRBV13 and TRBJ2-5; no firm D call. This CDR3 is built from 11 residues. Germline CDR1 and CDR2: PRHDT and FYEKMQ (reference sequence). V shed 5 bases and J shed 7 bases, with 8 bases lying between them. CDR3 residues: CASSPGGTQYF. Written as DNA, the CDR3 is TGTGCCAGCAGCCCCGGTGGGACCCAGTACTTC.